Listed below are T cell receptor beta chains from one sample, sequenced in a study of T cell responses to AZD1222 COVID-19 vaccine. Assay used: immunoSEQ multiplex PCR; TCRdb lists only in-frame clones, some missing. The sample yields 120,000 to 150,000 clones, more than 70% seen once. The material was peripheral blood, obtained 28 days after the second AZD1222 dose. These TCRs come from an adult who received the AZD1222 COVID-19 vaccine. Both conserved end residues are part of each CDR3. Clone size is given for some rows only: seen once, a few or many times, or a class if the clone is expanded.

TRBV5-1	TRBJ2-7	once	CASRDGLAGIYEQYF
TRBV2	TRBJ2-6	NA	CASSAAGRSGANVLTF
TRBV18	TRBJ1-1	NA	CASSPITGGDTEAFF
TRBV9	TRBJ2-1	NA	CASSVVGRGKQFF
TRBV27	TRBJ1-1	NA	CASSLDRYTEAFF
TRBV5-1	TRBJ1-2	NA	CASSAQQRTYGYTF
TRBV30	TRBJ2-1	NA	CAWSVGQEAYNEQFF
TRBV4-3	TRBJ1-4	NA	CASSQDLQGGEKLFF
TRBV7-9	TRBJ2-7	NA	CASSLGLGLSPRAYEQYF
TRBV30	TRBJ1-2	NA	CAWSRDAVGYTF
TRBV7-9	TRBJ1-1	few	CASRLPETTEAFF
TRBV2	TRBJ1-1	NA	CASSEYADRGGEAFF
TRBV9	TRBJ2-1	NA	CASSVDTSPYNEQFF
TRBV28	TRBJ1-5	NA	CASSLWTDSNQPQHF
TRBV27	TRBJ1-1	once	CASSMTTGGVTEAFF
TRBV6-5	TRBJ2-1	NA	CASALNRLFSEEQFF
TRBV10-3	TRBJ2-7	NA	CAIRGTSGTSSYEQYF
TRBV6-2/TRBV6-3	TRBJ1-1	NA	CASSPTRKTGLGHTEAFF
TRBV5-1	TRBJ1-6	NA	CASSLTGPFSYNSPLHF
TRBV6-5	TRBJ1-1	NA	CASSWGGWAEAFF
TRBV4-1	TRBJ2-1	NA	CASSQDTGLAGSNEQFF
TRBV7-9	TRBJ1-4	NA	CASSADSVNEKLFF
TRBV2	TRBJ1-1	few	CASSGQTNTEAFF
TRBV29-1	TRBJ1-2	NA	CSVDRVYGYTF
TRBV19	TRBJ2-5	once	CASSGRTWYQETQYF
TRBV5-4	TRBJ1-2	NA	CASRRRGGRYDGYTF
TRBV6-1	TRBJ1-1	NA	CASSETGSEAFF
TRBV6-2/TRBV6-3	TRBJ1-2	NA	CASSYSGQGLKYGYTF
TRBV3-1/TRBV3-2	TRBJ2-7	NA	CASSQAPAVDEQYF
TRBV30	TRBJ2-7	once	CAWSMVAGDYPYF
TRBV18	TRBJ1-1	NA	CASSPVGLTNTEAFF
TRBV3-1/TRBV3-2	TRBJ2-7	NA	CASSLRGGSYEQYF
TRBV7-6	TRBJ1-4	NA	CASSLGWGPPGNEKLFF
TRBV19	TRBJ2-3	NA	CASSRGHRDTQYF
TRBV28	TRBJ1-5	NA	CASRDRQGAIQPQHF
TRBV10-3	TRBJ2-7	NA	CAIKQGGGTDEQYF
TRBV5-6	TRBJ1-2	NA	CASSLNRVDGYTF
TRBV6-2/TRBV6-3	TRBJ2-7	NA	CASSYVSYEQYF
TRBV18	TRBJ2-1	NA	CASSPLDNPEQFF
TRBV7-6	TRBJ2-7	NA	CASSKQGFSYEQYF
TRBV5-1	TRBJ1-4	NA	CASSLELRGHEKLFF
TRBV29-1	TRBJ1-1	NA	CSVAGGQVEAFF
TRBV9	TRBJ1-5	NA	CASSGTGNQPQHF
TRBV19	TRBJ2-7	few	CASSTLTSSYEQYF
TRBV18	TRBJ2-7	NA	CARQLSGRESSYEQYF
TRBV28	TRBJ1-1	once	CASAPPPYTEAFF
TRBV6-1	TRBJ2-7	NA	CASSEAQGSLYEQYF
TRBV9	TRBJ2-1	NA	CASSYNTGFPLSSYNEQFF
TRBV11-2	TRBJ1-5	NA	CASSRGGVYQPQHF
TRBV9	TRBJ1-1	NA	CASSAVGGEAFF
TRBV19	TRBJ1-1	NA	CAAGTSNTEAFF
TRBV28	TRBJ1-1	NA	CASTDGTTNTEAFF
TRBV19	TRBJ1-3	NA	CASSIKGLNTIYF
TRBV29-1	TRBJ1-1	NA	CSVGAGVLSTEAFF